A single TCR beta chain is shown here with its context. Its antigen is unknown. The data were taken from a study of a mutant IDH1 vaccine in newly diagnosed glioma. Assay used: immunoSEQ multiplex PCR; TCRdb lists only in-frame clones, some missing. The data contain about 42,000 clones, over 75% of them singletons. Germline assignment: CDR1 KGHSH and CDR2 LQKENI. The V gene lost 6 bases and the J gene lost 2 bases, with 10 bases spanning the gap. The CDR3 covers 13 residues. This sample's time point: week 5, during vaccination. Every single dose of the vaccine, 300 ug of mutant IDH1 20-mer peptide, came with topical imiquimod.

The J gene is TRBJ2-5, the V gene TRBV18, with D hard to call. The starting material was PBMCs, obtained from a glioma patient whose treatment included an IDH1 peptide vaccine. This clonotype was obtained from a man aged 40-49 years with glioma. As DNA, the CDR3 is TGTGCCAGCTCCTTAGGGAAACAAGAGACCCAGTACTTC. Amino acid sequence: CASSLGKQETQYF.